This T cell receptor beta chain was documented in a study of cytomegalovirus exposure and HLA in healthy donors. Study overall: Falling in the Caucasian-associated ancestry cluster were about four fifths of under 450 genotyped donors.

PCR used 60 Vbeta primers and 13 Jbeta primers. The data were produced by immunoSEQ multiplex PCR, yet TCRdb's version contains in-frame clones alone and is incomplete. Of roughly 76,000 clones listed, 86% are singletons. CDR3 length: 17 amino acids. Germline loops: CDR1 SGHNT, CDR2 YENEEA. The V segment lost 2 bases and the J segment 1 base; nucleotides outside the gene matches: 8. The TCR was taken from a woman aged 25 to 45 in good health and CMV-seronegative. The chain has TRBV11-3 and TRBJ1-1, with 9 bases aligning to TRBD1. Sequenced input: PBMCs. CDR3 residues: CASSLPTGGDGNTEAFF. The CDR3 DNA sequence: TGTGCCAGCAGCTTACCCACAGGGGGCGATGGGAACACTGAAGCTTTCTTT.